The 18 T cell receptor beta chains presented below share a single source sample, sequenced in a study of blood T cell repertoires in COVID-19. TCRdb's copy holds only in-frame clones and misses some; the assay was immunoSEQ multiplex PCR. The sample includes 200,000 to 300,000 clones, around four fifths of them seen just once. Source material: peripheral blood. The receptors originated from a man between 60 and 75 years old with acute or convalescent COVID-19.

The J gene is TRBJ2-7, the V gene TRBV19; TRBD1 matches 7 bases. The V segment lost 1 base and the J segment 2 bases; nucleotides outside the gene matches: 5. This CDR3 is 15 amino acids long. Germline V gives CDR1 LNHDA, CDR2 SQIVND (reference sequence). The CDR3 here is CASSIVRTGPYEQYF. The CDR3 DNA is TGTGCCAGTAGTATAGTGAGGACAGGTCCCTACGAGCAGTACTTC.

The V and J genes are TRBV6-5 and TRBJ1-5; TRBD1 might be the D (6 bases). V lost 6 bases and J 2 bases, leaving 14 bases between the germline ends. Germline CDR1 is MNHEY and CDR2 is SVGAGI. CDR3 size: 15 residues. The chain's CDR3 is CASSRTAGGNQPQHF. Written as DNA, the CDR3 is TGTGCCAGCAGCAGGACAGCCGGGGGCAATCAGCCCCAGCATTTT.

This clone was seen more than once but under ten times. Here the CDR3 reads CASSFGGSYEQYF. In nucleotides, the CDR3 is TGCGCCAGCAGCTTCGGGGGATCCTACGAGCAGTACTTC. The chain joins TRBV5-1 to TRBJ2-7; TRBD2 might be the D (6 bases). The CDR3 loop spans 13 amino acids. V gave up 2 bases and J gave up 1 base, with 7 bases separating them. The germline V gene has CDR1 SGHRS and CDR2 YFSETQ.

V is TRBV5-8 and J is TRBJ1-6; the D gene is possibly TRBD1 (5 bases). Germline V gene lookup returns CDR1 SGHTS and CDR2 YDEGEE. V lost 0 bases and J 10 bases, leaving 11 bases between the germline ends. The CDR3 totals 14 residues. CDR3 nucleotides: TGTGCCAGCAGCTTGGGGCAGGGTAACTCACCCCTCCACTTT. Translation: CASSLGQGNSPLHF.

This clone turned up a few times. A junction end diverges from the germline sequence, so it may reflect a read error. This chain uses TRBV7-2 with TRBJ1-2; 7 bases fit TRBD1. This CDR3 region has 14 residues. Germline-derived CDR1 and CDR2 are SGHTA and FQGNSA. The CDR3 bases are TGTGCCAGCAGCATCCACCGGACAGGTCCACCCCCGCAATTC. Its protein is CASSIHRTGPPPQF. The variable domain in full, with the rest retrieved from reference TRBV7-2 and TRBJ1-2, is GAGVSQSPSNKVTEKGKDVELRCDPISGHTALYWYRQSLGQGLEFLIYFQGNSAPDKSGLPSDRFSAERTGGSVSTLTIQRTQQEDSAVYLCASSIHRTGPPPQFGSGTRLTVV.

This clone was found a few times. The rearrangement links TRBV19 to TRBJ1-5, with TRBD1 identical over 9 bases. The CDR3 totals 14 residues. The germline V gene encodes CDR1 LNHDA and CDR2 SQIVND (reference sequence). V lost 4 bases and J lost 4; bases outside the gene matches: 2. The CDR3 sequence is CASSSGQGNQPQHF. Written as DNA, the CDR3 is TGTGCCAGTAGTAGCGGACAGGGGAATCAGCCCCAGCATTTT.

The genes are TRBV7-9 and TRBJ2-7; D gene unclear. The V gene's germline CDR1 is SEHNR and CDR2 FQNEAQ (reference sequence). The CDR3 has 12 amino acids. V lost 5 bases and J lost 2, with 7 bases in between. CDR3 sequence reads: CASSPLTYEQYF. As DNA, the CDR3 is TGTGCCAGCAGCCCGCTAACCTACGAGCAGTACTTC.

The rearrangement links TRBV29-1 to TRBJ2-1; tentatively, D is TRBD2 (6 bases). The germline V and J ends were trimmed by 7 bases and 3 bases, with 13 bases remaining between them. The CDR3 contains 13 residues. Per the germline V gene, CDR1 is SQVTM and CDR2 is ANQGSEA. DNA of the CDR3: TGCAGCGCCGCGGGATTCTTCTACAATGAGCAGTTCTTC. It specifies CSAAGFFYNEQFF.

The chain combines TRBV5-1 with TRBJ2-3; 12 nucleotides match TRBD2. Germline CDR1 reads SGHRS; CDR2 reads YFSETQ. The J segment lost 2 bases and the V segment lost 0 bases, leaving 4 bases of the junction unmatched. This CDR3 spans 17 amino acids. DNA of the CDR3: TGCGCCAGCAGCTTGGGACTAGCGGGAGCAACCACAGATACGCAGTATTTT. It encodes CASSLGLAGATTDTQYF.

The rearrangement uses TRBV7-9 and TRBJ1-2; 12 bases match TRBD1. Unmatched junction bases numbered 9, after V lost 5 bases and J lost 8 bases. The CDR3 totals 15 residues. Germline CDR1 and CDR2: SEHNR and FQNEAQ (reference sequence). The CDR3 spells CASSPPGQGARGYTF. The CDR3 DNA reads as TGTGCCAGCAGCCCCCCGGGACAGGGGGCTCGGGGCTACACCTTC.

CDR3 sequence: CASSPGPGAGNIQYF. The CDR3 nucleotides are TGCGCCAGCAGCCCGGGCCCTGGGGCCGGGAACATTCAGTACTTC. The V gene is TRBV5-1, the J gene TRBJ2-4, with a possible D match to TRBD1 (5 bases). The CDR3 totals 15 residues. V was shortened by 4 bases and J by 7 bases, with 18 bases between the two germline ends. In germline, CDR1 is SGHRS, CDR2 YFSETQ. The full variable domain, in which reference TRBV5-1 and TRBJ2-4 provide the parts outside the CDR3, is KAGVTQTPRYLIKTRGQQVTLSCSPISGHRSVSWYQQTPGQGLQFLFEYFSETQRNKGNFPGRFSGRQFSNSRSEMNVSTLELGDSALYLCASSPGPGAGNIQYFGAGTRLSVL.

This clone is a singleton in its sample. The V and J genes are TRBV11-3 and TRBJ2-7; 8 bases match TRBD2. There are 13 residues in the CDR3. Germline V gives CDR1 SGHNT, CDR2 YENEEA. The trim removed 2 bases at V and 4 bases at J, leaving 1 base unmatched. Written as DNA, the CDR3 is TGTGCCAGCAGCTTAAGCGGGGGATACGAGCAGTACTTC. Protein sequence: CASSLSGGYEQYF.

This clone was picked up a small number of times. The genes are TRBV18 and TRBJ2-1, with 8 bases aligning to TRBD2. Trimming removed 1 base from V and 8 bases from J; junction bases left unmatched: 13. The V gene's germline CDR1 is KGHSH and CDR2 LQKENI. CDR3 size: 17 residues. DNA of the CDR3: TGTGCCAGCTCACCACTCCCCCCCCGGGGGGGCACCTATGAGCAGTTCTTC. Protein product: CASSPLPPRGGTYEQFF.

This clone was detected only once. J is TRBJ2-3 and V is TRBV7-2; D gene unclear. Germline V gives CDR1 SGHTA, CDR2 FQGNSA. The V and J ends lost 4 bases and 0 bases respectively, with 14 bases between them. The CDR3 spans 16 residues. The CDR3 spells CASSSARLASTDTQYF. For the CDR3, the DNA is TGTGCCAGCAGCTCCGCGCGACTGGCTAGCACAGATACGCAGTATTTT.

CDR3 loop: CASSARHSNQPQHF. CDR3 DNA: TGTGCCAGTAGTGCGCGACATAGCAATCAGCCCCAGCATTTT. The gene calls are TRBV19 and TRBJ1-5; D unresolved. This CDR3 region has 14 residues. V lost 5 bases and J lost 0, with 8 bases in between. Looked up from germline, CDR1 is LNHDA and CDR2 is SQIVND (reference sequence).

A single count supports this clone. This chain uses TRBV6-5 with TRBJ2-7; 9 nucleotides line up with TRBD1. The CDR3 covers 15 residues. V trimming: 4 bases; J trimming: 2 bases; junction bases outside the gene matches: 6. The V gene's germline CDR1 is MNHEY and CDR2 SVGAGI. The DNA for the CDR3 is TGTGCCAGCAGTTCGGGACAGGGCCTGACCTACGAGCAGTACTTC. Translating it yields CASSSGQGLTYEQYF.

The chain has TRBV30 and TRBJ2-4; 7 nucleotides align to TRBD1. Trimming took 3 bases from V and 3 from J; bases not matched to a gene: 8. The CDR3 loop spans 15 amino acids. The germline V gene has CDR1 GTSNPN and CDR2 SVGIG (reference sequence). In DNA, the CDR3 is TGTGCCTGGAGGGAAACAGGGGTGATCAAAAACATTCAGTACTTC. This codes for CAWRETGVIKNIQYF.

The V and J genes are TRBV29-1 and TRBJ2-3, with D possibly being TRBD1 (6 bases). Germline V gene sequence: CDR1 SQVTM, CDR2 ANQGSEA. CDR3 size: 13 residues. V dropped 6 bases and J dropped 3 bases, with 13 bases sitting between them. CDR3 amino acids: CSVVSRGTDTQYF. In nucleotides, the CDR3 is TGCAGCGTCGTTTCCAGGGGAACAGATACGCAGTATTTT.